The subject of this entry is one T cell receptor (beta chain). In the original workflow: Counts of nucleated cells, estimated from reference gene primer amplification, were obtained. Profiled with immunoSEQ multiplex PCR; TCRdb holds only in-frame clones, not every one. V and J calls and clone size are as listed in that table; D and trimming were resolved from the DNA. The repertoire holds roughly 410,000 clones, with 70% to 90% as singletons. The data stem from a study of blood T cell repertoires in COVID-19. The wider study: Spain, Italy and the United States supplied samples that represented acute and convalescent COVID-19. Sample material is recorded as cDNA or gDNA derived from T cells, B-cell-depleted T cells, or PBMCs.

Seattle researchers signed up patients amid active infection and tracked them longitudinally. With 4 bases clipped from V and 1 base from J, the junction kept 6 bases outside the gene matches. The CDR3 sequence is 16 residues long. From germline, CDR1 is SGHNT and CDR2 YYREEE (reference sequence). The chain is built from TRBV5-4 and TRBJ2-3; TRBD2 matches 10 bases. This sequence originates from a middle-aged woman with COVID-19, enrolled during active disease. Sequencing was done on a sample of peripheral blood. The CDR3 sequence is CASSAGLAERTDTQYF. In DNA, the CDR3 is TGTGCCAGCAGCGCAGGACTAGCGGAGCGCACAGATACGCAGTATTTT.